This TCR beta chain came from a study of shared T cell receptors in the human thymus. Profiled with immunoSEQ multiplex PCR; TCRdb holds only in-frame clones, not every one. This sample has under 700,000 clones, with about 80% found just once. The length of the CDR3 is 21 residues. The trim removed 0 bases at V and 2 bases at J, leaving 16 bases unmatched. In addition, the sample was reused for a study of human thymus T cells. Turning to that study: It was healthy Finnish infants having corrective surgery for congenital heart defects who were the donors. Corrective heart surgery yielded the resections from which the thymus tissue came. Across thymic and blood repertoires, the usage of V and J genes appeared to be biased. Related research described strongly overlapping thymic repertoires in unrelated people.

Source material: thymocytes. V and J are TRBV6-7 and TRBJ2-3, with 11 bases fitting TRBD2. TRBV6-7 falls under the ORF class, with uncertain function. The sequence derives from a boy in the first two years of life with a congenital heart defect. CDR3 in amino acids: CASSYSLPGTSGKGATDTQYF. In nucleotides, the CDR3 is TGTGCCAGCAGTTACTCCCTCCCCGGGACTAGCGGAAAGGGGGCCACAGATACGCAGTATTTT.